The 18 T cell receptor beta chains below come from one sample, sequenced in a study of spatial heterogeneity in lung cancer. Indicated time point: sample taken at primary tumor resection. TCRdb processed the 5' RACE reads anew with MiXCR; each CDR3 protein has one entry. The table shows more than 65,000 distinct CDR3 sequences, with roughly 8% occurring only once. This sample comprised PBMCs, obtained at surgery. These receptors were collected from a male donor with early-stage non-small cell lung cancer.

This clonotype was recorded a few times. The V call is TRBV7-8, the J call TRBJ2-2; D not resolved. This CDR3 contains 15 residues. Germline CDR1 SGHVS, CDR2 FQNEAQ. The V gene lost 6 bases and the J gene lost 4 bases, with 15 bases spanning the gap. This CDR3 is CASRPSFLSTGELFF. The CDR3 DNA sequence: TGTGCCAGCAGACCCAGTTTCTTGTCCACCGGGGAGCTGTTTTTT.

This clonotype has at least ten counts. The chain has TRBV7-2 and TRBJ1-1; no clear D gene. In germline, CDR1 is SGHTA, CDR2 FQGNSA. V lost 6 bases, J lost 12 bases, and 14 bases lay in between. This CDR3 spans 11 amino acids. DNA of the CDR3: TGTGCCAGCAGGTCGGCAGTGGGAACTTTCTTT. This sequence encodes CASRSAVGTFF.

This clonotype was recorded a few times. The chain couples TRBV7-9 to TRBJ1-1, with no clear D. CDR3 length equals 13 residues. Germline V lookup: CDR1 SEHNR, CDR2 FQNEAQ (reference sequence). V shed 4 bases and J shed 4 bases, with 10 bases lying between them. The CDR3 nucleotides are TGTGCCAGCAGCTACGACGCTGCCACTGAAGCTTTCTTT. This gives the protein CASSYDAATEAFF.

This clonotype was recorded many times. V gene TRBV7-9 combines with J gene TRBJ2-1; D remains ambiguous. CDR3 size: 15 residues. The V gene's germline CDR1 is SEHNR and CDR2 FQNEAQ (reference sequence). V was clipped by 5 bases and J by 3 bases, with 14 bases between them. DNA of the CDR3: TGTGCCAGCAGCGAAATTACGATTGTCTACAATGAGCAGTTCTTC. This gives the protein CASSEITIVYNEQFF.

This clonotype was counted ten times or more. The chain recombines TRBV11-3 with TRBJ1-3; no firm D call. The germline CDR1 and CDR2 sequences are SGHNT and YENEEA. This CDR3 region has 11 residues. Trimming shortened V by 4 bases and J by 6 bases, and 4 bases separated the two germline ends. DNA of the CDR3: TGTGCCAGCAGCTCAGCAAACACCATATATTTT. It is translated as CASSSANTIYF.

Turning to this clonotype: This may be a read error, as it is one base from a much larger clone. The CDR3 is CVSSQQPGGYEQYF. The CDR3 nucleotides read TGTGTCAGCAGCCAACAACCCGGGGGGTACGAGCAGTACTTC. The gene calls are TRBV14 and TRBJ2-7, with TRBD2 matching 7 bases. The CDR3 has 14 residues. From germline, CDR1 is SGHDN and CDR2 FVKESK.

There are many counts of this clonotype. The CDR3 sequence is CSVARGVQETQYF. The CDR3 nucleotides read TGCAGCGTTGCGCGGGGGGTCCAAGAGACCCAGTACTTC. This chain links TRBV29-1 with TRBJ2-5; 8 bases fit TRBD2. CDR1 and CDR2 (germline): SQVTM, ANQGSEA. This CDR3 is 13 amino acids long. The V segment lost 4 bases and the J segment 1 base; nucleotides outside the gene matches: 2. The whole variable domain, filled in from reference TRBV29-1 and TRBJ2-5, reads SAVISQKPSRDICQRGTSLTIQCQVDSQVTMMFWYRQQPGQSLTLIATANQGSEATYESGFVIDKFPISRPNLTFSTLTVSNMSPEDSSIYLCSVARGVQETQYFGPGTRLLVL.

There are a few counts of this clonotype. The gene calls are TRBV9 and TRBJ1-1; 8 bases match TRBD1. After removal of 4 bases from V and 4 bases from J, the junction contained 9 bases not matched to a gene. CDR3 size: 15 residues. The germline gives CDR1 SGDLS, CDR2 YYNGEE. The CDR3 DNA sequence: TGTGCCAGCAGCCCAGACCTCAGGGGGCCCACTGAAGCTTTCTTT. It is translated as CASSPDLRGPTEAFF.

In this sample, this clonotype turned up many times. CDR3 protein: CSVSGWGEAFF. The CDR3 DNA reads TGCAGCGTTTCAGGGTGGGGTGAAGCTTTCTTT. The chain uses TRBV29-1 and TRBJ1-1; D perhaps matches TRBD1 (5 bases). Per germline, CDR1 SQVTM and CDR2 ANQGSEA. This CDR3 region has 11 residues. Trimming left V 5 bases short and J 7 bases short, with 11 bases between.

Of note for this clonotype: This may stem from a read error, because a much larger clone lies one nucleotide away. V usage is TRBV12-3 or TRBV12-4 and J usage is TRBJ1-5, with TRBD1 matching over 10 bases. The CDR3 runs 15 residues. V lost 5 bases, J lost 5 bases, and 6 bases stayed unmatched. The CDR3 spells CASSKGQGSYQPQHF. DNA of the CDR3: TGTGCCAGCAGTAAGGGACAGGGGAGCTATCAGCCCCAGCATTTT.

The DNA of the CDR3 is TGTGCCAGCAGCCAAGACAGGGTTGGGACTCGCTCTGGGGCCAACGTCCTGACTTTC. This encodes CASSQDRVGTRSGANVLTF. The chain joins TRBV3-1 to TRBJ2-6; a possible D gene is TRBD2 (6 bases). V lost 0 bases and J lost 0, with 15 bases in between. CDR1 and CDR2 from the germline V gene are LGHDT and YNNKEL (reference sequence). CDR3 size: 19 residues.

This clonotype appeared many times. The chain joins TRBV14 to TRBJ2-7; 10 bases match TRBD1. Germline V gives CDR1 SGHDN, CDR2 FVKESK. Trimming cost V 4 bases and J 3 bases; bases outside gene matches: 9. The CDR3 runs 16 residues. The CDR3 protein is CASSRRQGAMRYEQYF. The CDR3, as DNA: TGTGCCAGCAGCCGTCGACAGGGGGCCATGCGCTACGAGCAGTACTTC.

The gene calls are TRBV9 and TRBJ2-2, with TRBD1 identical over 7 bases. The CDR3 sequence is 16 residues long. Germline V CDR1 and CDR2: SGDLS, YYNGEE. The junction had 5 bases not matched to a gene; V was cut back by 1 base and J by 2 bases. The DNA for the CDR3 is TGTGCCAGCAGCGTACAGGGGACAGTCAACACCGGGGAGCTGTTTTTT. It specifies CASSVQGTVNTGELFF.

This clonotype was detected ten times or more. CDR3 sequence (DNA): TGTGCCAGCAGCCCTAGGGTCGGCGAGACCCAGTACTTC. It encodes CASSPRVGETQYF. V gene TRBV7-9 combines with J gene TRBJ2-5; D uncertain. V dropped 5 bases and J dropped 5 bases, with 12 bases sitting between them. Germline V CDR1 and CDR2: SEHNR, FQNEAQ (reference sequence). The CDR3 sequence is 13 residues long.

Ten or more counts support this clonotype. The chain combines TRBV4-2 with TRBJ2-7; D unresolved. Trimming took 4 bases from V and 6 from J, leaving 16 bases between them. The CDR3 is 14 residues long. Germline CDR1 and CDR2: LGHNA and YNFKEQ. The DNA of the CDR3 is TGTGCCAGCAGCCGACTGGACGCATCGGCCGAGCAGTACTTC. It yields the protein CASSRLDASAEQYF.

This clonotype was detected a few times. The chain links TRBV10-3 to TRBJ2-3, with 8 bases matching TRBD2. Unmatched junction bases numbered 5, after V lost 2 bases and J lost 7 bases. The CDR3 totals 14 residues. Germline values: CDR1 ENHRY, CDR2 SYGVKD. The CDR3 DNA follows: TGTGCCATCAGTGAGCGGGAGGGCCTCTATACGCAGTATTTT. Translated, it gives CAISEREGLYTQYF.

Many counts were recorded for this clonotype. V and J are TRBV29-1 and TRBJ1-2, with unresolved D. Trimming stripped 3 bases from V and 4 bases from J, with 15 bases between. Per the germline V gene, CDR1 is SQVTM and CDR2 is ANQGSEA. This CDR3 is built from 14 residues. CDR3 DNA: TGCAGCGTTGAGGTAGGAAGATCGATCTATGGCTACACCTTC. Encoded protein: CSVEVGRSIYGYTF.

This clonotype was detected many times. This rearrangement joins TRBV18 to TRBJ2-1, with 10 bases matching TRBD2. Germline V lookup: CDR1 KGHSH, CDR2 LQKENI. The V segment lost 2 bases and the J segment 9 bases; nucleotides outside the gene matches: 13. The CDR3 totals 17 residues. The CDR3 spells CASSPSKAGGPGSEQFF. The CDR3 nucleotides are TGTGCCAGCTCACCAAGCAAAGCGGGAGGGCCGGGGAGTGAGCAGTTCTTC. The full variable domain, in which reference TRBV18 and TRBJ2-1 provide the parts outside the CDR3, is NAGVMQNPRHLVRRRGQEARLRCSPMKGHSHVYWYRQLPEEGLKFMVYLQKENIIDESGMPKERFSAEFPKEGPSILRIQQVVRGDSAAYFCASSPSKAGGPGSEQFFGPGTRLTVL.